The 18 T cell receptor beta chains below come from one sample, sequenced in a study of OX40 agonist ivuxolimab in advanced cancers. The protocol was immunoSEQ multiplex PCR, while the TCRdb copy is restricted to in-frame clones and leaves out a portion. The profile shows under 80,000 clones, 82% of them singletons. The sample consisted of CD4+ or CD8+ T cells sorted from blood, taken in a trial of the OX40 agonist ivuxolimab. These receptors all come from an adult with an advanced solid tumor such as melanoma, head and neck, liver or kidney cancer.

Points on this clone: Other DNA sequences in the sample encode the same CDR3. The chain uses TRBV5-1 and TRBJ2-7; D call uncertain. This CDR3 region has 12 residues. Trimming stripped 0 bases from V and 3 bases from J, with 4 bases between. Germline assignment: CDR1 SGHRS and CDR2 YFSETQ. DNA of the CDR3: TGCGCCAGCAGCTTGGGCGGCTACGAGCAGTACTTC. As protein: CASSLGGYEQYF. Supplemented by reference TRBV5-1 and TRBJ2-7, the full variable domain reads KAGVTQTPRYLIKTRGQQVTLSCSPISGHRSVSWYQQTPGQGLQFLFEYFSETQRNKGNFPGRFSGRQFSNSRSEMNVSTLELGDSALYLCASSLGGYEQYFGPGTRLTVT.

For the CDR3, the DNA is TGTGCCAGCAGCCCCGGGACTAGCGGGAGGCGCCACAATGAGCAGTTCTTC. It yields the protein CASSPGTSGRRHNEQFF. V gene TRBV5-4 combines with J gene TRBJ2-1, with 15 bases aligning to TRBD2. The V and J ends lost 4 bases and 5 bases, in that order; junction bases with no gene match: 7. Germline-derived CDR1 and CDR2 are SGHNT and YYREEE (reference sequence). The CDR3 contains 17 residues.

The V and J genes are TRBV5-1 and TRBJ1-6; D not resolved. The V gene's germline CDR1 is SGHRS and CDR2 YFSETQ. The V end was cut by 0 bases, the J end by 9 bases, with 13 bases between. This CDR3 spans 15 amino acids. CDR3 in amino acids: CASSLVGESGSPLHF. The CDR3 DNA reads TGCGCCAGCAGCTTGGTTGGTGAGAGCGGTTCACCCCTCCACTTT.

The chain has TRBV5-4 and TRBJ2-5, with 10 bases matching TRBD2. There are 15 residues in the CDR3. The V and J ends lost 0 bases and 5 bases, in that order; junction bases with no gene match: 4. Germline-derived CDR1 and CDR2 are SGHNT and YYREEE (reference sequence). CDR3 sequence (DNA): TGTGCCAGCAGCTTGGAAACTAGCGGGGCGGAGACCCAGTACTTC. This translates into CASSLETSGAETQYF. Variable domain in full (rest from reference TRBV5-4 and TRBJ2-5): ETGVTQSPTHLIKTRGQQVTLRCSSQSGHNTVSWYQQALGQGPQFIFQYYREEENGRGNFPPRFSGLQFPNYSSELNVNALELDDSALYLCASSLETSGAETQYFGPGTRLLVL.

The chain carries TRBV28 and TRBJ2-3; 7 nucleotides agree with TRBD2. CDR3 length equals 15 residues. Per germline, CDR1 MDHEN and CDR2 SYDVKM. After removal of 6 bases from V and 5 bases from J, the junction contained 11 bases not matched to a gene. The CDR3 sequence: CASSPTSMEGDTQYF. DNA of the CDR3: TGTGCCAGCAGCCCGACTAGCATGGAGGGAGATACGCAGTATTTT.

The V and J genes are TRBV10-3 and TRBJ1-1; D gene ambiguous. V gave up 0 bases and J gave up 4 bases, with 12 bases separating them. Germline CDR1 and CDR2: ENHRY and SYGVKD. The length of the CDR3 is 15 residues. CDR3 protein: CAISESRGTTTEAFF. CDR3 in DNA: TGTGCCATCAGTGAGTCCCGGGGAACTACCACTGAAGCTTTCTTT.

This clone was seen once. This chain links TRBV10-1 with TRBJ2-6; D ambiguous. The V gene's germline CDR1 is WNHNN and CDR2 SYGVQD (reference sequence). This CDR3 spans 13 amino acids. This CDR3 reads CAIAQSRANVLTF. The CDR3 DNA reads TGCGCGATCGCACAAAGTCGGGCCAACGTCCTGACTTTC.

This rearrangement joins TRBV21-1 to TRBJ2-2; no check of the table's D call, TRBD1, against the DNA was made. TRBV21-1 is a documented pseudogene. The CDR3 has 17 amino acids. CDR3 region: CASSKERRGQNTGELFF. In DNA, the CDR3 is TGTGCCAGCAGCAAAGAGCGACGGGGACAGAACACCGGGGAGCTGTTTTTT.

The rearrangement joins TRBV4-3 to TRBJ2-6, with D uncertain. Per the germline V gene, CDR1 is LGHNA and CDR2 is YSLEER. V dropped 5 bases and J dropped 5 bases, with 22 bases sitting between them. The CDR3 is 18 amino acids. The CDR3 coding sequence is TGCGCCAGCAGCTCCCGCACAACGTCACAAAGTCGGGCCAACGTCCTGACTTTC. Translated, it gives CASSSRTTSQSRANVLTF.

The chain links TRBV2 to TRBJ2-1, with D maybe TRBD2 (7 bases). Trimming removed 6 bases at V and 4 bases at J, with 13 bases between. Per the germline V gene, CDR1 is SNHLY and CDR2 is FYNNEI. The CDR3 spans 14 residues. The CDR3 DNA reads TGTGCCAGCAGGGGGGGGCTTTTATACAATGAGCAGTTCTTC. Amino acid sequence: CASRGGLLYNEQFF. The full variable domain, rest sourced from reference TRBV2 and TRBJ2-1, is EPEVTQTPSHQVTQMGQEVILRCVPISNHLYFYWYRQILGQKVEFLVSFYNNEISEKSEIFDDQFSVERPDGSNFTLKIRSTKLEDSAMYFCASRGGLLYNEQFFGPGTRLTVL.

The chain employs TRBV15 and TRBJ1-1; possibly TRBD1 for D (6 bases). Germline CDR1 reads LNHNV; CDR2 reads YYDKDF (reference sequence). Trimming pared 2 bases from V and 5 bases from J, leaving 15 bases between. The CDR3 loop spans 15 amino acids. The CDR3 loop is CATSRSSGERTEAFF. DNA of the CDR3: TGTGCCACCAGCAGATCGTCAGGGGAGAGGACTGAAGCTTTCTTT.

The chain combines TRBV5-6 with TRBJ2-5; 7 bases are shared with TRBD1. CDR3 length equals 15 residues. J gave up 3 bases and V 3 bases, and 8 bases lay outside the gene matches. Germline V gene data show CDR1 as SGHDT and CDR2 as YYEEEE. CDR3 in amino acids: CASSYTGTDKETQYF. The CDR3 nucleotides read TGTGCCAGCAGCTATACCGGGACAGACAAAGAGACCCAGTACTTC.

The rearrangement joins TRBV29-1 to TRBJ1-2; D unclear. There are 11 residues in the CDR3. Trimming pared 7 bases from V and 0 bases from J, leaving 6 bases between. The V gene's germline CDR1 is SQVTM and CDR2 ANQGSEA. CDR3 in DNA: TGCAGCGGGGGAACTAACTATGGCTACACCTTC. Its translation is CSGGTNYGYTF.

V and J are TRBV10-3 and TRBJ1-3; D gene ambiguous. Germline V lookup: CDR1 ENHRY, CDR2 SYGVKD. The CDR3 is 14 residues long. Trimming removed 5 bases from V and 0 bases from J, with 8 bases in between. The CDR3 sequence: CAISTPGSGNTIYF. Here the CDR3 DNA reads TGTGCCATCAGTACACCGGGCTCTGGAAACACCATATATTTT.

The V gene is TRBV19, the J gene TRBJ1-5; D remains unclear. The CDR3 contains 12 residues. Germline lookup yields CDR1 LNHDA and CDR2 SQIVND (reference sequence). V lost 4 bases, J lost 7 bases, and 8 bases lay in between. The CDR3 reads CASSKNTQPQHF. The CDR3 nucleotides read TGTGCCAGTAGTAAAAACACCCAGCCCCAGCATTTT. The whole variable domain, remainder taken from reference TRBV19 and TRBJ1-5, is DGGITQSPKYLFRKEGQNVTLSCEQNLNHDAMYWYRQDPGQGLRLIYYSQIVNDFQKGDIAEGYSVSREKKESFPLTVTSAQKNPTAFYLCASSKNTQPQHFGDGTRLSIL.

The chain links TRBV2 to TRBJ1-2; D possibly corresponds to TRBD1 (6 bases). The CDR3 runs 14 residues. The germline gives CDR1 SNHLY, CDR2 FYNNEI. Trimming removed 10 bases from V and 4 bases from J, with 19 bases in between. CDR3 in amino acids: CAIEGRGAGYGYTF. The CDR3 nucleotides are TGTGCCATCGAGGGGCGGGGGGCAGGCTATGGCTACACCTTC.

In DNA form, the CDR3 reads TGCGCCAGCAGTGAGGAGGAGGGAGGATATGGCTACACCTTC. Translating gives CASSEEEGGYGYTF. V gene TRBV10-1 combines with J gene TRBJ1-2, with no clear D. The CDR3 is made up of 14 amino acids. V was shortened by 2 bases and J by 5 bases, with 12 bases between the two germline ends. CDR1 and CDR2 (germline): WNHNN, SYGVQD (reference sequence).

This clone appeared a single time. The chain joins TRBV7-2 to TRBJ1-2; 7 bases match TRBD1. Trimming at V came to 3 bases and at J to 4 bases, leaving 2 bases not matched to a gene. This CDR3 has 13 residues. CDR1 and CDR2 (germline): SGHTA, FQGNSA. The CDR3 DNA sequence: TGTGCCAGCAGCTTGGCAGGGGGCTATGGCTACACCTTC. Translation gives CASSLAGGYGYTF.